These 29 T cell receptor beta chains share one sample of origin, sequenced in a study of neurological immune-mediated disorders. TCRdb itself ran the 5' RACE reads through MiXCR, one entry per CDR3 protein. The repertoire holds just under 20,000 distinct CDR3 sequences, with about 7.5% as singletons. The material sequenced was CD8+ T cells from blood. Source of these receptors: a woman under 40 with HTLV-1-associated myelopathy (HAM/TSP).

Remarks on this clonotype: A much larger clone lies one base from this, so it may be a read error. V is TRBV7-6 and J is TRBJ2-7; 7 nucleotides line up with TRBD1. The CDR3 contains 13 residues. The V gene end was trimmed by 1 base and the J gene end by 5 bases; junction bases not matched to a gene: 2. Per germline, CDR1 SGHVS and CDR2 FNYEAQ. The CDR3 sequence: CASSLEGTDEQYF. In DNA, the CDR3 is TGTGCCAGCAGCTTAGAAGGGACAGACGAGCAGTACTTC.

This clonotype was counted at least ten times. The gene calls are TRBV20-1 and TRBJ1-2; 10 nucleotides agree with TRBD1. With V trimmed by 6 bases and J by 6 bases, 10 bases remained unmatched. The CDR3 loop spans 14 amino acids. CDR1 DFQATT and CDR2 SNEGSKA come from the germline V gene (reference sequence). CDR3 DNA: TGCAGTGCCACATATGGGACAGGGGTGGATGGCTACACCTTC. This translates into CSATYGTGVDGYTF.

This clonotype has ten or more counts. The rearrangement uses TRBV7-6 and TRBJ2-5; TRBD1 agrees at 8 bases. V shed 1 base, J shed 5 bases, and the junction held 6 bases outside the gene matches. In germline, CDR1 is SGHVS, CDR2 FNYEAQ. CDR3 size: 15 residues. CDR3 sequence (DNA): TGTGCCAGCAGCTTAGTGACAGGGGAGAGCGAGACCCAGTACTTC. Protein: CASSLVTGESETQYF.

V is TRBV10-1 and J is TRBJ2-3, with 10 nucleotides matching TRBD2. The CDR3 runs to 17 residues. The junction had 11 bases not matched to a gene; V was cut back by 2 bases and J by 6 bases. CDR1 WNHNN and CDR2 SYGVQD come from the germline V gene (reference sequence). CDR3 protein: CASSETLAGGWSDTQYF. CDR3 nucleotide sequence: TGCGCCAGCAGTGAGACCTTAGCGGGGGGCTGGAGCGATACGCAGTATTTT.

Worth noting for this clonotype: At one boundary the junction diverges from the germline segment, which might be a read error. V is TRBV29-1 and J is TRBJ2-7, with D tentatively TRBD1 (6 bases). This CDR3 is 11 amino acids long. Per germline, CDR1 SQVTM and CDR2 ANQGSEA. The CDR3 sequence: CSVGFGGEKYF. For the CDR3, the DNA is TGTAGCGTTGGGTTTGGGGGCGAGAAGTACTTC.

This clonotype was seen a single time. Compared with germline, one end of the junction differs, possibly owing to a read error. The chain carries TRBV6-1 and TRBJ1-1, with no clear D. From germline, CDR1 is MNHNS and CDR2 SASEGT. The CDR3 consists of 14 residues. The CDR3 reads CASSRKEANNEAFF. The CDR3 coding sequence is TGTGCCAGCAGTCGGAAAGAGGCGAACAATGAAGCTTTCTTT.

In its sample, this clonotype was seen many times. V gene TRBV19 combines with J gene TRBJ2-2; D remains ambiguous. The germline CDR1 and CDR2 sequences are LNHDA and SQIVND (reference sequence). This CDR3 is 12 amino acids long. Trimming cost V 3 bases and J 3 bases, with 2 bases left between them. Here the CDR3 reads CASSMHTGELFF. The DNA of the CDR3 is TGTGCCAGTAGTATGCACACCGGGGAGCTGTTTTTT.

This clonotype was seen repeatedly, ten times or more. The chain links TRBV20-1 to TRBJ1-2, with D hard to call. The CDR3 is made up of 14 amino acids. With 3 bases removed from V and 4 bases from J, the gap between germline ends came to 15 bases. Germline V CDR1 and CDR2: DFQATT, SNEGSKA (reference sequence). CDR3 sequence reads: CSASGIPAPYGYTF. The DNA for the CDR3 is TGCAGTGCTAGTGGGATCCCCGCCCCCTATGGCTACACCTTC.

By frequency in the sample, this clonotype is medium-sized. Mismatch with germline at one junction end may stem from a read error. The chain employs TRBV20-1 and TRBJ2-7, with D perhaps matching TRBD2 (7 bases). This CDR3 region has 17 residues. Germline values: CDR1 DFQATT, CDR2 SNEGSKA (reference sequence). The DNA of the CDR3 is TGCAGTGCCAGAGATCAAGGGGGGGCTCAGTTCTCCTACGAGCAGTACTTC. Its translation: CSARDQGGAQFSYEQYF.

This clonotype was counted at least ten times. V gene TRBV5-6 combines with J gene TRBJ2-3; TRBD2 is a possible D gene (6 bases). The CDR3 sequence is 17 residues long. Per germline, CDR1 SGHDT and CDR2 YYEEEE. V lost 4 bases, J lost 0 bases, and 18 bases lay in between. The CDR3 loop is CASSPGREPASTDTQYF. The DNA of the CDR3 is TGTGCCAGCAGCCCAGGACGGGAGCCAGCTAGCACAGATACGCAGTATTTT.

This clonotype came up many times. CDR3 protein: CASSRTPSSGGYTF. The CDR3 DNA is TGTGCCAGCAGCCGAACGCCTTCGTCGGGGGGCTACACCTTC. V usage is TRBV7-9 and J usage is TRBJ1-2, with D uncertain. This CDR3 is built from 14 residues. With 5 bases removed from V and 8 bases from J, the gap between germline ends came to 18 bases. Germline V gives CDR1 SEHNR, CDR2 FQNEAQ (reference sequence).

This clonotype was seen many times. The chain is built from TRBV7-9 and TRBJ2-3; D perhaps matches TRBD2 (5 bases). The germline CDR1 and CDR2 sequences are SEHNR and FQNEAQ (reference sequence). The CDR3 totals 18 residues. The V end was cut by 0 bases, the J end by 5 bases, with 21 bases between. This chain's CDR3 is CASSLAIFAEAVGDTQYF. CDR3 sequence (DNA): TGTGCCAGCAGCTTAGCGATTTTCGCAGAAGCGGTCGGAGATACGCAGTATTTT.

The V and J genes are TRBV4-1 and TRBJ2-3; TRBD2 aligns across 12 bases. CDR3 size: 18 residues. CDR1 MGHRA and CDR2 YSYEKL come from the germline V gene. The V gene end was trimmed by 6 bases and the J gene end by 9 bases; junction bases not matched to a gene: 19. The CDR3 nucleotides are TGCGCCAGCAGGAACCCCCTGACTAGCGGGGGACCAGGGGGGACGCAGTATTTT. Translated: CASRNPLTSGGPGGTQYF.

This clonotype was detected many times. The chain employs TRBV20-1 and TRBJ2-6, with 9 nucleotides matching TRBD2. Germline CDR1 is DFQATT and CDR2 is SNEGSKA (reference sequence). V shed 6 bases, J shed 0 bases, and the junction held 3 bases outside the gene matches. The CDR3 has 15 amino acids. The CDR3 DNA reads TGCAGTGCCCTAGCGGGGTACTCTGGGGCCAACGTCCTGACTTTC. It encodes CSALAGYSGANVLTF.

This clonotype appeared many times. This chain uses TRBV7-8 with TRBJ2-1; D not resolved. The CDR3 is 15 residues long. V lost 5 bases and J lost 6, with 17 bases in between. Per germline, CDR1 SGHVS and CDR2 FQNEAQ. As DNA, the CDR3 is TGTGCCAGCAGCCTCCGCCGCATTGCCATCAATGAGCAGTTCTTC. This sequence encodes CASSLRRIAINEQFF.

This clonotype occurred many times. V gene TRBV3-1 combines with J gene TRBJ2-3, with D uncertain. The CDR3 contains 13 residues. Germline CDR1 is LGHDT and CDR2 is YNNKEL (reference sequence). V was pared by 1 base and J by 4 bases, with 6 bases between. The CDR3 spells CASSQAFPDTQYF. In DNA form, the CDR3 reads TGTGCCAGCAGCCAAGCGTTCCCAGATACGCAGTATTTT.

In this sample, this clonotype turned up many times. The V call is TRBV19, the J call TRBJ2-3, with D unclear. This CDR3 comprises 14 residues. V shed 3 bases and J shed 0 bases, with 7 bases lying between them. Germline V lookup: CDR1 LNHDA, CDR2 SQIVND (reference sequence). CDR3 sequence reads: CASSMSQSTDTQYF. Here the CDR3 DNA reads TGTGCCAGTAGTATGTCGCAGAGCACAGATACGCAGTATTTT.

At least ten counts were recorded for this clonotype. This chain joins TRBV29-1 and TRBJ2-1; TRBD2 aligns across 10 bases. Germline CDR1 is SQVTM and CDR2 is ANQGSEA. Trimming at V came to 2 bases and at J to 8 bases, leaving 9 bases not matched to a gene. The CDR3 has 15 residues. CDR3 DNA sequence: TGCAGCGTTGAACTAAGCGGGGGGGCGGATGATGAGCAGTTCTTC. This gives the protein CSVELSGGADDEQFF.

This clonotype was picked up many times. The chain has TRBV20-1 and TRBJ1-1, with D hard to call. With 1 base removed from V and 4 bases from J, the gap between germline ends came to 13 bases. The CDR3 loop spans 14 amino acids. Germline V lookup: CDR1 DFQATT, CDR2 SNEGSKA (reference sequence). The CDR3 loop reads CSARVGSPGTEAFF. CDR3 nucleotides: TGCAGTGCTAGAGTAGGCTCTCCAGGCACTGAAGCTTTCTTT.

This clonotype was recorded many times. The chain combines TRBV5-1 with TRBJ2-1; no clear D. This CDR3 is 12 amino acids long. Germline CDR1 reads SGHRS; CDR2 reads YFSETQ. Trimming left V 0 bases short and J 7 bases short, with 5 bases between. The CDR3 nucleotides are TGCGCCAGCAGCTTGGAACAGAATGAGCAGTTCTTC. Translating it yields CASSLEQNEQFF.

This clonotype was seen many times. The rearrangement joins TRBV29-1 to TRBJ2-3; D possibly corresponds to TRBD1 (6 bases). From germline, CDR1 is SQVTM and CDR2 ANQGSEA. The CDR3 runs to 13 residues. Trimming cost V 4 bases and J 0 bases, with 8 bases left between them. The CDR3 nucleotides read TGCAGCGTTGGACAGGCGAGCACAGATACGCAGTATTTT. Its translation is CSVGQASTDTQYF.

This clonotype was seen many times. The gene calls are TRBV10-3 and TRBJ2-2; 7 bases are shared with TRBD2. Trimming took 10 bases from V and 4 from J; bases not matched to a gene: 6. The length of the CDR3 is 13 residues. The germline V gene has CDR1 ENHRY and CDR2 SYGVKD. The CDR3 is CASSRGTTGELFF. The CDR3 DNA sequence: TGTGCCAGCTCGCGGGGGACCACCGGGGAGCTGTTTTTT.

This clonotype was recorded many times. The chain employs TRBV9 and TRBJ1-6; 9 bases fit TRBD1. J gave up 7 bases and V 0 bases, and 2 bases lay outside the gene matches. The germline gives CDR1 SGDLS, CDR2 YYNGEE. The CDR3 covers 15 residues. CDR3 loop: CASSVVGQGNSPLHF. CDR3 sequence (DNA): TGTGCCAGCAGCGTAGTGGGACAGGGAAATTCACCCCTCCACTTT. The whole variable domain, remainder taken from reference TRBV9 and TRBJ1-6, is DSGVTQTPKHLITATGQRVTLRCSPRSGDLSVYWYQQSLDQGLQFLIQYYNGEERAKGNILERFSAQQFPDLHSELNLSSLELGDSALYFCASSVVGQGNSPLHFGNGTRLTVT.

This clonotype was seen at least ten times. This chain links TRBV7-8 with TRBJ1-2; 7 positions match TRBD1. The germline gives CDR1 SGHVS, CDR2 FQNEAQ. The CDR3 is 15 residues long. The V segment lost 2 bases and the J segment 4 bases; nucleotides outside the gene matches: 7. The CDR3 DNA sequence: TGTGCCAGCAGCTTAACCGGGACAGACTTCTATGGCTACACCTTC. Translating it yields CASSLTGTDFYGYTF.

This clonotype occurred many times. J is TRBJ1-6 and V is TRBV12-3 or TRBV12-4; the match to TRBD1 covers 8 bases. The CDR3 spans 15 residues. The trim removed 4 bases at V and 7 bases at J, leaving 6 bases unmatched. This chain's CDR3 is CASSWGTGGNSPLHF. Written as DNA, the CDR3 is TGTGCCAGCAGTTGGGGGACAGGCGGGAATTCACCCCTCCACTTT.

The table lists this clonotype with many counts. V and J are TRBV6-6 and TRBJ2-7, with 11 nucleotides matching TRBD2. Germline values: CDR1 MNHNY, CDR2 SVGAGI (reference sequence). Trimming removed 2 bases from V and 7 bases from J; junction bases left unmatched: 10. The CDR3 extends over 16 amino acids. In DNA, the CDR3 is TGTGCCAGCAGTTACCCTAGCGGGGGGTATCGGTGGGAGCAGTACTTC. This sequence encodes CASSYPSGGYRWEQYF.

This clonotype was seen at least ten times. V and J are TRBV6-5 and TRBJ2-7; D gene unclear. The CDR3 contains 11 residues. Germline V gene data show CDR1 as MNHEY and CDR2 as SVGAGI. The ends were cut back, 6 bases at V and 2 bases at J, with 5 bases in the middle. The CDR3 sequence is CASSSAYEQYF. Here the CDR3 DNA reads TGTGCCAGCAGCTCGGCCTACGAGCAGTACTTC.

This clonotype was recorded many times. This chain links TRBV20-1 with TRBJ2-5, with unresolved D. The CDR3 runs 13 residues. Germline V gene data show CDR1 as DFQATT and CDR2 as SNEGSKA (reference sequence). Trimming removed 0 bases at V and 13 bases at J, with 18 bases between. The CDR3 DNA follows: TGCAGTGCTAGAGATGGACGGACCGACCATCCGTACTTC. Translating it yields CSARDGRTDHPYF.

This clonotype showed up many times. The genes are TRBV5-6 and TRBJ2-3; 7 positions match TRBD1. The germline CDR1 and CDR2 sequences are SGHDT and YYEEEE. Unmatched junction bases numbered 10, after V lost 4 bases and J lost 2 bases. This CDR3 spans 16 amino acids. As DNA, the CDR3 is TGTGCCAGCAGCCAACAGGGACAGAGAATCACAGATACGCAGTATTTT. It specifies CASSQQGQRITDTQYF.